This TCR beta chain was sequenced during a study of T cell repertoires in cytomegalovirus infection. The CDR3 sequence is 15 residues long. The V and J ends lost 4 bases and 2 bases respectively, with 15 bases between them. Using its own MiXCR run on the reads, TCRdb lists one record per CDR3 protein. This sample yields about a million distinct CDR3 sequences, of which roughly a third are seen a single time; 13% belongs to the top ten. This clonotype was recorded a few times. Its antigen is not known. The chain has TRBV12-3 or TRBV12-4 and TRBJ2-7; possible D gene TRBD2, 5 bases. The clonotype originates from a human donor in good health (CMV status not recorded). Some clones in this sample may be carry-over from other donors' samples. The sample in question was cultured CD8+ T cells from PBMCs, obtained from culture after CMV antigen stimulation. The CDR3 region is CASSSPPGVTYEQYF. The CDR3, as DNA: TGTGCCAGCAGTTCCCCCCCCGGGGTAACCTACGAGCAGTACTTC.